The source of this T cell receptor (beta chain) is a study of T cell responses to AZD1222 COVID-19 vaccine. The length of the CDR3 is 14 residues. In germline, CDR1 is MDHEN, CDR2 SYDVKM. V was pared by 6 bases and J by 0 bases, with 8 bases between. General study points: Seropositive at baseline were only a handful of AZD1222 recipients.

The protocol was immunoSEQ multiplex PCR, while the TCRdb copy is restricted to in-frame clones and leaves out a portion. The sample lists about 90,000 clones; around nine tenths were seen once. As to this clone: The target antigen is unknown.

The TCR was taken from an adult who received the AZD1222 COVID-19 vaccine. The sequencing here drew on peripheral blood, taken 28 days after the second AZD1222 dose. The gene calls are TRBV28 and TRBJ1-4, with D unclear. CDR3 sequence reads: CASSLMATNEKLFF. For the CDR3, the DNA is TGTGCCAGCAGCTTGATGGCAACTAATGAAAAACTGTTTTTT.